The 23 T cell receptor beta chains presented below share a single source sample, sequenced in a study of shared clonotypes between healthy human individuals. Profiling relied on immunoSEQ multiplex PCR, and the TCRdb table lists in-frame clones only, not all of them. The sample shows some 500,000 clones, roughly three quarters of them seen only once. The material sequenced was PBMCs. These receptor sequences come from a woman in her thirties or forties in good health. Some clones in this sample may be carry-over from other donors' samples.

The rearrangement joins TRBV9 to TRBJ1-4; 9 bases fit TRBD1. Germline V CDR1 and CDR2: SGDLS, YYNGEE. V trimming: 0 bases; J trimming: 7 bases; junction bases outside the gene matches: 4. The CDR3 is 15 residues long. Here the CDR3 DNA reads TGTGCCAGCAGCGTAGCCACGGGACAGGGTGAAAAACTGTTTTTT. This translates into CASSVATGQGEKLFF.

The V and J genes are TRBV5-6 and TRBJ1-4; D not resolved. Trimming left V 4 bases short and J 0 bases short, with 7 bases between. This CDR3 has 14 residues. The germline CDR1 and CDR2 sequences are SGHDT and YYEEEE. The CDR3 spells CASSTRATNEKLFF. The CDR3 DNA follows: TGTGCCAGCAGCACCAGAGCAACTAATGAAAAACTGTTTTTT.

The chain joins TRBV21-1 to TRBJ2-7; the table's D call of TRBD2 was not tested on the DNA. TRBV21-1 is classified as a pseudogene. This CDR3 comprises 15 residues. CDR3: CASSKARAPSYEQYF. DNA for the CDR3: TGTGCCAGCAGCAAAGCGAGGGCCCCTTCCTACGAGCAGTACTTC.

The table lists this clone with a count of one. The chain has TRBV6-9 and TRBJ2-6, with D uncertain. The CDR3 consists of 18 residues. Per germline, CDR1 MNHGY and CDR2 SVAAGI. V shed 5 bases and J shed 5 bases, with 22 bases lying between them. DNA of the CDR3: TGTGCCAGCAGTCATGGTAGCTTACGACAAAGTCGGGCCAACGTCCTGACTTTC. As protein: CASSHGSLRQSRANVLTF.

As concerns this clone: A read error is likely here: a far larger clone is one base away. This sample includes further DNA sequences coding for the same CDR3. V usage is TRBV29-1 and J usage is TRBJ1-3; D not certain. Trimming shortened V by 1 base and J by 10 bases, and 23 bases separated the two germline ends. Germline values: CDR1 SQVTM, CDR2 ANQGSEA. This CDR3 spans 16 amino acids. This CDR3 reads CSVEVGDYPAGYTIYF. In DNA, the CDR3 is TGCAGCGTTGAAGTGGGTGACTACCCCGCGGGATATACCATATATTTT. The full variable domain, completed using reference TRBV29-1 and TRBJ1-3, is SAVISQKPSRDICQRGTSLTIQCQVDSQVTMMFWYRQQPGQSLTLIATANQGSEATYESGFVIDKFPISRPNLTFSTLTVSNMSPEDSSIYLCSVEVGDYPAGYTIYFGEGSWLTVV.

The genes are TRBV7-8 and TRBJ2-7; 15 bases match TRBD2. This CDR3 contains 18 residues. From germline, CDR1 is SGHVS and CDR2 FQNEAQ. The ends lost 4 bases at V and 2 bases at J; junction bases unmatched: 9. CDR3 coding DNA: TGTGCCAGCAGCTCCATCGGACTAGCGGGAGGGAAAACCTACGAGCAGTACTTC. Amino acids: CASSSIGLAGGKTYEQYF.

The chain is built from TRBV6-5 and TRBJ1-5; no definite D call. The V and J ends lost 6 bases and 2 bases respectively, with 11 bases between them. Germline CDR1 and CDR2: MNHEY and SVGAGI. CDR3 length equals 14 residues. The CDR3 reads CASRRTGRNQPQHF. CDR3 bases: TGTGCCAGCAGGCGGACGGGTCGCAATCAGCCCCAGCATTTT.

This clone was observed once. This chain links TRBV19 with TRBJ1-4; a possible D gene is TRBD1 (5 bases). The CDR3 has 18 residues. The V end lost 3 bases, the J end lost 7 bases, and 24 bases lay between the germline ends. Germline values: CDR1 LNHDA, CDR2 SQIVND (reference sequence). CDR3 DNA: TGTGCCAGTAGTATTCGGCGATCGGGGACCGGGATCCCTGAAAAACTGTTTTTT. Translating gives CASSIRRSGTGIPEKLFF.

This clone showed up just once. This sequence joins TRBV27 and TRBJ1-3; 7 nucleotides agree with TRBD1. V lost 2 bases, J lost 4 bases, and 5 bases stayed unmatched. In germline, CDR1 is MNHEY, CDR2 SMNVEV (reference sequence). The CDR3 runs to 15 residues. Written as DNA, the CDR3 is TGTGCCAGCAGTTTAAAGGGGGCGCGGGGAAACACCATATATTTT. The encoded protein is CASSLKGARGNTIYF.

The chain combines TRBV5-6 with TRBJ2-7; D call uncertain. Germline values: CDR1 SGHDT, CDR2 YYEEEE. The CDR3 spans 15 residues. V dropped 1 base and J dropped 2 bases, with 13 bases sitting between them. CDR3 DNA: TGTGCCAGCAGCTTGATCACGAGTCAAACCTACGAGCAGTACTTC. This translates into CASSLITSQTYEQYF.

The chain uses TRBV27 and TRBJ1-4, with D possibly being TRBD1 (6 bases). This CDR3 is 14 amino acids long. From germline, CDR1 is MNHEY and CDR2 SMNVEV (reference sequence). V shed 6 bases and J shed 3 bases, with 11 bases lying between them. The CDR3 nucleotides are TGTGCCAGCAGACTAAGGGGGTCTAATGAAAAACTGTTTTTT. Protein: CASRLRGSNEKLFF.

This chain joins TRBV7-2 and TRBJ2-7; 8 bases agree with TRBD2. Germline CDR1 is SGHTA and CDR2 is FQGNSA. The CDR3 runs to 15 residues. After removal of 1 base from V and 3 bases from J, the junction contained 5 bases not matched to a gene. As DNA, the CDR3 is TGTGCCAGCAGCTTAGTTAGCGGGACCGTCTACGAGCAGTACTTC. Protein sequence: CASSLVSGTVYEQYF.

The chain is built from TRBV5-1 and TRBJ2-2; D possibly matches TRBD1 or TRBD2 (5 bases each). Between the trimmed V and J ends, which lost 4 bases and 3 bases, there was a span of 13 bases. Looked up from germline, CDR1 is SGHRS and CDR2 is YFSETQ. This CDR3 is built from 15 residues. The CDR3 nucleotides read TGCGCCAGCAGCACTCGGACGGGGCACACCGGGGAGCTGTTTTTT. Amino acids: CASSTRTGHTGELFF.

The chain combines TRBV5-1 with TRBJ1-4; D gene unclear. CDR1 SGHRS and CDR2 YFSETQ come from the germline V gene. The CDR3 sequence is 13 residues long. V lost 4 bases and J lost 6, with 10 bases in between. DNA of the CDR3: TGCGCCAGCAGCCCGTCGAGCGATGAAAAACTGTTTTTT. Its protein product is CASSPSSDEKLFF. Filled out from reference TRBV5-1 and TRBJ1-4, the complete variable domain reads KAGVTQTPRYLIKTRGQQVTLSCSPISGHRSVSWYQQTPGQGLQFLFEYFSETQRNKGNFPGRFSGRQFSNSRSEMNVSTLELGDSALYLCASSPSSDEKLFFGSGTQLSVL.

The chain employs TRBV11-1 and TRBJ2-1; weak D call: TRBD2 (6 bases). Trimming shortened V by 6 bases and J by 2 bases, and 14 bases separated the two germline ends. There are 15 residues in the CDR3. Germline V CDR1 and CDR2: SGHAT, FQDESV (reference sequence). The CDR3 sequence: CASRSYGSPYNEQFF. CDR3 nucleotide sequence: TGTGCCAGCAGATCCTACGGGAGCCCCTACAATGAGCAGTTCTTC.

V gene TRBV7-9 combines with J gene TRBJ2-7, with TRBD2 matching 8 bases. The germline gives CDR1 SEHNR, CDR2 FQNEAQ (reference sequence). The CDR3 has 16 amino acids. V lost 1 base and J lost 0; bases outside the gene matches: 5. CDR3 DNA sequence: TGTGCCAGCAGCTTAGAACTAGCGGCAAGCTCCTACGAGCAGTACTTC. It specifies CASSLELAASSYEQYF.

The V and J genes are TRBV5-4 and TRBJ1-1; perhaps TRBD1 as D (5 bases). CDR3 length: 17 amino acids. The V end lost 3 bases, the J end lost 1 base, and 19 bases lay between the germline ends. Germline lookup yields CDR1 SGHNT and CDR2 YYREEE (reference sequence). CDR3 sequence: CASSWGVKGYGNTEAFF. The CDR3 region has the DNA TGTGCCAGCAGCTGGGGGGTCAAGGGTTATGGGAACACTGAAGCTTTCTTT.

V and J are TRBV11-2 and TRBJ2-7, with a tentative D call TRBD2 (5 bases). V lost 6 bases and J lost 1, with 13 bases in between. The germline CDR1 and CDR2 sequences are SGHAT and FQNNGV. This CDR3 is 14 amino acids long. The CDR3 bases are TGTGCCAGCAGTCGCGAGGGCTCATCCTACGAGCAGTACTTC. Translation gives CASSREGSSYEQYF.

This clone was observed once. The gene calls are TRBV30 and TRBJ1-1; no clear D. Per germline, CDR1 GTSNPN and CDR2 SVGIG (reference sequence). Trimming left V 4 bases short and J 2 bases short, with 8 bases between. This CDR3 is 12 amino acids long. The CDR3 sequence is CAWKRDNTEAFF. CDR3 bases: TGTGCCTGGAAGAGAGATAACACTGAAGCTTTCTTT. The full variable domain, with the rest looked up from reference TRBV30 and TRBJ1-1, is SQTIHQWPATLVQPVGSPLSLECTVEGTSNPNLYWYRQAAGRGLQLLFYSVGIGQISSEVPQNLSASRPQDRQFILSSKKLLLSDSGFYLCAWKRDNTEAFFGQGTRLTVV.

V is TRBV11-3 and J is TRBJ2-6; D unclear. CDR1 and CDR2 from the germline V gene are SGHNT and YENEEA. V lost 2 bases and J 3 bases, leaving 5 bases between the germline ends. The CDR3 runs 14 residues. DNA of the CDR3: TGTGCCAGCAGCTTACACGGTGGGGCCAACGTCCTGACTTTC. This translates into CASSLHGGANVLTF.

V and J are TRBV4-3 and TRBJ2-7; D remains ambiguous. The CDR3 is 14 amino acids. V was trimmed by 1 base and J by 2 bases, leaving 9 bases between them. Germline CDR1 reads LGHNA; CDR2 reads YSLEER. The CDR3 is CASSQVLGTYEQYF. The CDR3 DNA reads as TGCGCCAGCAGCCAAGTACTGGGGACCTACGAGCAGTACTTC.

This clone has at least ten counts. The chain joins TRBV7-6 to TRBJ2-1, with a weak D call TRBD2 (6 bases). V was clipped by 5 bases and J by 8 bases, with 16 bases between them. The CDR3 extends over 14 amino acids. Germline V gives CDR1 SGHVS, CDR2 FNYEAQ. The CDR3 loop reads CASSPTLRDDEQFF. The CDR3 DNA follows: TGTGCCAGCAGCCCAACATTGCGGGATGATGAGCAGTTCTTC.

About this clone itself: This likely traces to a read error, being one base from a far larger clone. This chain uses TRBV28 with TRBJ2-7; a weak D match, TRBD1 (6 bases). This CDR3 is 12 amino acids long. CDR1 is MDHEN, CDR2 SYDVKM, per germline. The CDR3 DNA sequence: TGTGTCAGCGGTGGACAGCGCTACGAGCAGTACTTC. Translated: CVSGGQRYEQYF.